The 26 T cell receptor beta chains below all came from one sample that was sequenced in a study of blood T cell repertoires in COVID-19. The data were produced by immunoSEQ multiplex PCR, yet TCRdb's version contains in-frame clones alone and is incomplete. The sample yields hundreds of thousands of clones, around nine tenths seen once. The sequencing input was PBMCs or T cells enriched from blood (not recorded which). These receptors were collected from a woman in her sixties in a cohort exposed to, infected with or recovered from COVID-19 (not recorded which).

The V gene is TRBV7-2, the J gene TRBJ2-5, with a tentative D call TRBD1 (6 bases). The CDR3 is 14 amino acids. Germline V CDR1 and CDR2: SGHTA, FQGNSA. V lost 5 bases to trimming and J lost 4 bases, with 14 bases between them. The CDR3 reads CASSPGAPGETQYF. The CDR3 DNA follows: TGTGCCAGCAGCCCAGGGGCCCCAGGAGAGACCCAGTACTTC.

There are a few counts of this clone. The CDR3 loop reads CASSDFSYEQYF. The DNA for the CDR3 is TGTGCCAGCAGTGACTTCTCCTACGAGCAGTACTTC. The chain carries TRBV2 and TRBJ2-7; D remains ambiguous. Germline V gene sequence: CDR1 SNHLY, CDR2 FYNNEI. The length of the CDR3 is 12 residues. V was pared by 3 bases and J by 0 bases, with 3 bases between.

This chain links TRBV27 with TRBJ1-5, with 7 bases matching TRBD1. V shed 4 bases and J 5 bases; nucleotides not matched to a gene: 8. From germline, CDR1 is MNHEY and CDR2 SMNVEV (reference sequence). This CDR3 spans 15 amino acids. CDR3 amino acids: CASSSTGVRDQPQHF. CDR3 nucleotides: TGTGCCAGCAGTTCAACAGGGGTAAGGGATCAGCCCCAGCATTTT.

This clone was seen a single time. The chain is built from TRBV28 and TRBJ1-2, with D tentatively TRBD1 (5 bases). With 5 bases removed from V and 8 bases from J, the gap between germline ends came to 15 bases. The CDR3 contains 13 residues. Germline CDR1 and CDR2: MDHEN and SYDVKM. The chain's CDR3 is CASSPDGGWGYTF. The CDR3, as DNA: TGTGCCAGCAGTCCGGACGGGGGATGGGGCTACACCTTC.

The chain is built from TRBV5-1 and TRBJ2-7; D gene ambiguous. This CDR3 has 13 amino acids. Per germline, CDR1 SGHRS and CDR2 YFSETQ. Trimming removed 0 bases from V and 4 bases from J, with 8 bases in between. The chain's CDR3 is CASSLDSRYEQYF. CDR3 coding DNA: TGCGCCAGCAGCTTGGACAGCAGGTACGAGCAGTACTTC.

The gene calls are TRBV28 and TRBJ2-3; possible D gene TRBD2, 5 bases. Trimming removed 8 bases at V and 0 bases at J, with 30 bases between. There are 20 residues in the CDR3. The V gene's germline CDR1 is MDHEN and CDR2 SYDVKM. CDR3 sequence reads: CASPPNGVLRRGSSTDTQYF. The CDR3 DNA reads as TGTGCCAGCCCCCCTAACGGGGTTCTGCGACGGGGATCTAGCACAGATACGCAGTATTTT.

For the CDR3, the DNA is TGTGCCAGCAGCCTGACAGGGGGCGGAGATACGCAGTATTTT. Protein product: CASSLTGGGDTQYF. This sequence joins TRBV7-9 and TRBJ2-3, with 10 positions matching TRBD1. Germline values: CDR1 SEHNR, CDR2 FQNEAQ (reference sequence). The CDR3 runs to 14 residues. V trimming: 5 bases; J trimming: 5 bases; junction bases outside the gene matches: 4.

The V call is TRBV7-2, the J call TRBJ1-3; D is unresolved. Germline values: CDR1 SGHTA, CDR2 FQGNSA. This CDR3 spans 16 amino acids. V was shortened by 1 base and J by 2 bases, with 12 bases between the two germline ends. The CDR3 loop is CASSLGRVGTGNTIYF. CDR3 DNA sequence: TGTGCCAGCAGCTTAGGCCGTGTGGGCACTGGAAACACCATATATTTT.

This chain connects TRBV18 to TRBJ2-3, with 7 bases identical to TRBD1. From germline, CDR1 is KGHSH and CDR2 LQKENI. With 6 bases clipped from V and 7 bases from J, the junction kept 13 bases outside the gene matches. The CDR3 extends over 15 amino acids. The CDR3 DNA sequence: TGTGCCAGCTCTCCCCGGGACAGACCCACCAATACGCAGTATTTT. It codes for CASSPRDRPTNTQYF.

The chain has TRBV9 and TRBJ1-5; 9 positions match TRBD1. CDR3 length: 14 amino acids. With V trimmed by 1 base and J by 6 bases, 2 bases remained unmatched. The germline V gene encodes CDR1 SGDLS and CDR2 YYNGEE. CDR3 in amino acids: CASSVTGGSQPQHF. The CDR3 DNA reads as TGTGCCAGCAGCGTAACAGGGGGCAGTCAGCCCCAGCATTTT. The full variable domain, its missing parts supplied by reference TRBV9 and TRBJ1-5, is DSGVTQTPKHLITATGQRVTLRCSPRSGDLSVYWYQQSLDQGLQFLIQYYNGEERAKGNILERFSAQQFPDLHSELNLSSLELGDSALYFCASSVTGGSQPQHFGDGTRLSIL.

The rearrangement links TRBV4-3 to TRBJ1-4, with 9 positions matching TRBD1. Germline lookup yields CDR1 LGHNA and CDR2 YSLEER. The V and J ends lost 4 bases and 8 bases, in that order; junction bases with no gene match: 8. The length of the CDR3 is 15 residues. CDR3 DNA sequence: TGCGCCAGCAGCCGGCCGGACAGGGGTCAAGAAAAACTGTTTTTT. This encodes CASSRPDRGQEKLFF.

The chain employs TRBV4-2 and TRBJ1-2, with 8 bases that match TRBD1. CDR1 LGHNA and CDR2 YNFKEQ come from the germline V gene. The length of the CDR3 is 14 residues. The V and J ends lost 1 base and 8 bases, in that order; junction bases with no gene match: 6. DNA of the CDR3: TGTGCCAGCAGCCAAGTGGACAGGGTGGAGGGCTACACCTTC. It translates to CASSQVDRVEGYTF.

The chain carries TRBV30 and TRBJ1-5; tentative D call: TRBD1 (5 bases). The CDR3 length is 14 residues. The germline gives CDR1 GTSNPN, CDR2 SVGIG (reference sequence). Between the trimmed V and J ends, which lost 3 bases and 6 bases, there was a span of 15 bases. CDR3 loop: CAWSAGRGVQPQHF. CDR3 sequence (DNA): TGTGCCTGGAGCGCAGGGAGGGGCGTTCAGCCCCAGCATTTT. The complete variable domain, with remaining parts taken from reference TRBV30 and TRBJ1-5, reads SQTIHQWPATLVQPVGSPLSLECTVEGTSNPNLYWYRQAAGRGLQLLFYSVGIGQISSEVPQNLSASRPQDRQFILSSKKLLLSDSGFYLCAWSAGRGVQPQHFGDGTRLSIL.

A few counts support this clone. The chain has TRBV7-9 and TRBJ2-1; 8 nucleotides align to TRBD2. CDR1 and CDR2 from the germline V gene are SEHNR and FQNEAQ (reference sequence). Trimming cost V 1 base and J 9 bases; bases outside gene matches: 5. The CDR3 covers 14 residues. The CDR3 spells CASSLVGAGGEQFF. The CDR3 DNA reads TGTGCCAGCAGCTTAGTTGGGGCGGGAGGTGAGCAGTTCTTC. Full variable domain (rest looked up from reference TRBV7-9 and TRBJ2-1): DTGVSQNPRHKITKRGQNVTFRCDPISEHNRLYWYRQTLGQGPEFLTYFQNEAQLEKSRLLSDRFSAERPKGSFSTLEIQRTEQGDSAMYLCASSLVGAGGEQFFGPGTRLTVL.

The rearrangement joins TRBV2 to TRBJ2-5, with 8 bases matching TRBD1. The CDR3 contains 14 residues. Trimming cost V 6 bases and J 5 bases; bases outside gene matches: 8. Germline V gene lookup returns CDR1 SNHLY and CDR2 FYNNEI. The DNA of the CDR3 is TGTGCCAGCAGGGAGACAGGGGTCGACGAGACCCAGTACTTC. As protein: CASRETGVDETQYF.

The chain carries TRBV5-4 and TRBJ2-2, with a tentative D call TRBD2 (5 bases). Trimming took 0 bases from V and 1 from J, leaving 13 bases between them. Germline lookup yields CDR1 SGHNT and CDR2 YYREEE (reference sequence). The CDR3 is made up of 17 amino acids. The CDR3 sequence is CASSLEAPSRNTGELFF. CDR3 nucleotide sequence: TGTGCCAGCAGCTTGGAGGCTCCTAGCAGGAACACCGGGGAGCTGTTTTTT.

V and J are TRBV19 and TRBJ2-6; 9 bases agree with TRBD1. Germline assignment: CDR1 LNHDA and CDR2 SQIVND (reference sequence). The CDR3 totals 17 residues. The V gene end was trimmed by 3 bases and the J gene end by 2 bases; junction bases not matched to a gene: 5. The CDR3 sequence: CASSIGQGTPGANVLTF. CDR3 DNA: TGTGCCAGTAGTATTGGACAGGGGACACCTGGGGCCAACGTCCTGACTTTC.

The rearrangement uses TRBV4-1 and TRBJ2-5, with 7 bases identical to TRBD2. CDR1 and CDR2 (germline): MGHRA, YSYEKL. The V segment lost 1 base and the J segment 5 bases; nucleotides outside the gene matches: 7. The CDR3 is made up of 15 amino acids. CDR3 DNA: TGCGCCAGCAGCCAAGGGGCGGGAGCGTGGGAGACCCAGTACTTC. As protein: CASSQGAGAWETQYF.

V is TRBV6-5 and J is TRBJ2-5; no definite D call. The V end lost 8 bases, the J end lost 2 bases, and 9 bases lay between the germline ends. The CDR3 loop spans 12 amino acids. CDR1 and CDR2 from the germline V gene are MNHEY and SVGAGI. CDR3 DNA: TGTGCCAGCGGGCGTGCTCAAGAGACCCAGTACTTC. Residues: CASGRAQETQYF.

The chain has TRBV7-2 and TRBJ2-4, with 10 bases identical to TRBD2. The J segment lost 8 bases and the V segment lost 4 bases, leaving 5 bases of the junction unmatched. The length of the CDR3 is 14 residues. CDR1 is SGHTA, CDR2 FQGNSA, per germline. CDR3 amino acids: CASSSQSGRDIQYF. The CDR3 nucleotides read TGTGCCAGCAGCTCCCAGAGCGGGAGGGACATTCAGTACTTC.

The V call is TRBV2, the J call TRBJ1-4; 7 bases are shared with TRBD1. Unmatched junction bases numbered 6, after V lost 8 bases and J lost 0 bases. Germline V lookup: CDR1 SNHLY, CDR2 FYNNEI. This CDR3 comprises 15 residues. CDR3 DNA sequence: TGTGCCAGCTGCCGGGACAGTGCAACTAATGAAAAACTGTTTTTT. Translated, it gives CASCRDSATNEKLFF.

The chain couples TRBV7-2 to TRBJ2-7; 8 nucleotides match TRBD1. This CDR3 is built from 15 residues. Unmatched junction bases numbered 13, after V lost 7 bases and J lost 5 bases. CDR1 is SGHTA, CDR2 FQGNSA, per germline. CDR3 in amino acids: CASKAGGALLNEQYF. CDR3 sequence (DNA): TGTGCCAGCAAGGCAGGGGGCGCACTTTTGAACGAGCAGTACTTC. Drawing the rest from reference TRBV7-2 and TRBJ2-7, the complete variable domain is GAGVSQSPSNKVTEKGKDVELRCDPISGHTALYWYRQSLGQGLEFLIYFQGNSAPDKSGLPSDRFSAERTGGSVSTLTIQRTQQEDSAVYLCASKAGGALLNEQYFGPGTRLTVT.

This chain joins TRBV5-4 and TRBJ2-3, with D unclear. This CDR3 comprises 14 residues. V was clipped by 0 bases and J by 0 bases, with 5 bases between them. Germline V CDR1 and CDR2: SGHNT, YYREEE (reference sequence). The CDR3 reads CASSLARSTDTQYF. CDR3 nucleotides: TGTGCCAGCAGCTTGGCCAGGAGCACAGATACGCAGTATTTT.

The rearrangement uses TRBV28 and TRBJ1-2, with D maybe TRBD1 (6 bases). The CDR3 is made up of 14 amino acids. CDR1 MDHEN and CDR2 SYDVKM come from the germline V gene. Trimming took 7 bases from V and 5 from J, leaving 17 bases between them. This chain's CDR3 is CASTSTGRGYGYTF. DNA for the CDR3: TGTGCCAGCACATCGACAGGAAGAGGGTATGGCTACACCTTC.

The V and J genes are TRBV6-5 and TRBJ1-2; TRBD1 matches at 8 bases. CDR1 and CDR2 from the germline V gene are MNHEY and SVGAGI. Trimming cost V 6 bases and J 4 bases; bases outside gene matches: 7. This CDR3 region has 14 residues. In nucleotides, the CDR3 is TGTGCCAGCAGGAACCAGGGACAGGCCTATGGCTACACCTTC. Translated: CASRNQGQAYGYTF.

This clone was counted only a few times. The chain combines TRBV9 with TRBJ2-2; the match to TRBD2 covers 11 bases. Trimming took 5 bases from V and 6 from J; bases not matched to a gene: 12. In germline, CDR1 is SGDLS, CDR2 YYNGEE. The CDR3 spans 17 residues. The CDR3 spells CASRDISGRAKAGELFF. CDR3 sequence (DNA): TGTGCCAGCAGAGACATTAGCGGGAGGGCCAAGGCCGGGGAGCTGTTTTTT.